This is a list of T cell receptor beta chains from one sample in a study of blood T cell repertoires in COVID-19. Here immunoSEQ multiplex PCR was the method, and the copy in TCRdb shows in-frame clones only, minus some. Among roughly 160,000 clones, 83% were seen once, and the ten largest hold under 2.5%. The sequenced sample was peripheral blood. These TCRs come from a woman aged 80 or over with acute or convalescent COVID-19. Each CDR3 is given with its conserved first and last residue.

v_gene	j_gene	CDR3aa
TRBV6-2/TRBV6-3	TRBJ2-7	CASSFVVYEQYF
TRBV7-8	TRBJ1-2	CASSEGRAGYTF
TRBV7-2	TRBJ2-2	CASSLAGLAVTGELFF
TRBV27	TRBJ1-5	CASSLFQGVNQPQHF
TRBV25-1	TRBJ2-2	CASNHRVDGELFF
TRBV5-1	TRBJ2-1	CASSLSGGPYNEQFF
TRBV6-5	TRBJ1-1	CASSLPGGQRTEAFF
TRBV6-6	TRBJ2-7	CASTPGGRADYEQYF
TRBV7-3	TRBJ2-3	CATRLAGGNTDTQYF
TRBV6-5	TRBJ2-3	CASSYSGTGVADTQYF
TRBV5-1	TRBJ2-7	CASSLEGHRVYEQYF
TRBV15	TRBJ2-3	CATSREVASMSTDTQYF
TRBV6-2/TRBV6-3	TRBJ1-5	CASSYPGTGVSVQPQHF
TRBV5-4	TRBJ1-4	CASSEGATNEKLFF
TRBV20-1	TRBJ1-5	CSASADRAASNQPQHF
TRBV3-1/TRBV3-2	TRBJ2-7	CASSRVPAGGYEQYF
TRBV4-3	TRBJ1-1	CASSQDPLMNTEAFF
TRBV7-8	TRBJ2-7	CASSLPSASGYFFSYEQYF
TRBV7-9	TRBJ2-3	CASSRPDSGDTQYF
TRBV5-1	TRBJ2-1	CASSWETSGISSEQFF
TRBV6-5	TRBJ1-1	CASTTKRQGYTEAFF
TRBV7-3	TRBJ2-3	CASSPSGATAVGQYF
TRBV6-2/TRBV6-3	TRBJ2-7	CASSYRGLAGGYEQYF
TRBV28	TRBJ1-2	CASSLQRAKGYTF
TRBV4-1	TRBJ2-2	CASSRGLPGTGELFF
TRBV6-6	TRBJ1-2	CASSYSGQGNAGYTF
TRBV6-1	TRBJ1-5	CASSGTGTGVHQPQHF
TRBV7-2	TRBJ1-2	CASSLAQGSGGYTF
TRBV28	TRBJ1-2	CASFPGQIYGYTF
TRBV28	TRBJ1-3	CASSLTASGNTIYF
TRBV7-2	TRBJ2-1	CASSRDRVGHEQFF
TRBV4-3	TRBJ2-1	CASSQEASAFYNEQFF
TRBV4-2	TRBJ2-2	CASSQRDRANTGELFF
TRBV2	TRBJ1-1	CASSQDRATEAFF
TRBV7-2	TRBJ2-1	CASSPGGGRQGGQFF
TRBV30	TRBJ1-1	CAWCRGRNTEAFF
TRBV5-6	TRBJ2-7	CASSLQRGEQYF
TRBV30	TRBJ1-6	CAWSYRDNSPLHF
TRBV4-3	TRBJ1-1	CASSQVRGNTEAFF
TRBV7-9	TRBJ1-2	CASSTSGTPHGYTF
TRBV7-2	TRBJ2-1	CASSMRETTRVFF
TRBV30	TRBJ1-2	CAWSAGISGYTF
TRBV7-2	TRBJ2-7	CASSARSGSSVEQYF
TRBV15	TRBJ1-1	CATSSITGPNTEAFF
TRBV5-1	TRBJ1-1	CASSLKRNTEAFF
TRBV20-1	TRBJ1-2	CSASQAKANYGYTF
TRBV11-3	TRBJ2-2	CASSLGDRSTGELFF
TRBV19	TRBJ1-5	CASSIGGTGGRQPQHF
TRBV24-1	TRBJ1-5	CATSGAGTNNQPQHF
TRBV18	TRBJ2-5	CASSPETKDVTQYF
TRBV11-3	TRBJ2-3	CASSPFGGRTTDTQYF
TRBV5-4	TRBJ2-7	CASSLSRRDEQYF